The sequence of this T cell receptor beta chain was determined in a study of cytomegalovirus exposure and HLA in healthy donors. Study-level results: Researchers counted around 160 TCR beta chains as cytomegalovirus-associated. Fewer N-insertions than the roughly 630-donor mean were reportedly shown by an Asian-associated ancestry cluster in a later analysis. A few chains tied to CMV proved CMV antigen-specific in vitro. When the data were analyzed later, several of the most significant clusters appeared to be linked to common viral pathogens.

Both 60 Vbeta primers and 13 Jbeta primers went into the PCR. The method was immunoSEQ multiplex PCR; TCRdb's version includes in-frame clones alone and lacks a portion of them. The profile shows roughly 160,000 clones, roughly 85% of them singletons. Looked up from germline, CDR1 is SGHAT and CDR2 is FQNNGV. CDR3 length equals 15 residues. V was cut by 6 bases and J by 0 bases, with 15 bases left in between. To note about this clone: Antigen: not known.

Specimen: PBMCs. This chain links TRBV11-2 with TRBJ2-7; D gene ambiguous. This TCR was sampled from a man aged 25 to 40 in good health and CMV-seropositive. The CDR3 bases are TGTGCCAGCAGACCCGGCGGCGGTAACTCCTACGAGCAGTACTTC. It codes for CASRPGGGNSYEQYF. The full variable domain, with the rest looked up from reference TRBV11-2 and TRBJ2-7, is EAGVAQSPRYKIIEKRQSVAFWCNPISGHATLYWYQQILGQGPKLLIQFQNNGVVDDSQLPKDRFSAERLKGVDSTLKIQPAKLEDSAVYLCASRPGGGNSYEQYFGPGTRLTVT.